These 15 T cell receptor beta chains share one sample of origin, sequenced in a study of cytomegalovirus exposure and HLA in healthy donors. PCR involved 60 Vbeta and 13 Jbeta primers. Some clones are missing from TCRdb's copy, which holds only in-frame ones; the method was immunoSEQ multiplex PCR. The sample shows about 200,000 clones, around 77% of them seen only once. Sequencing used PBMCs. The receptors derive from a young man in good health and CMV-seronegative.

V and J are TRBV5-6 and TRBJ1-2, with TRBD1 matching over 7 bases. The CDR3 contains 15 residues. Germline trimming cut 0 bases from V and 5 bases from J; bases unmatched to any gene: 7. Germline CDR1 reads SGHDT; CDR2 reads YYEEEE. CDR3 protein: CASSLAAGGRYGYTF. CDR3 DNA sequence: TGTGCCAGCAGCTTGGCCGCAGGGGGTCGGTATGGCTACACCTTC.

The CDR3 loop reads CASSLEGFGYNEQFF. The CDR3 DNA reads as TGTGCCAGCAGTTTGGAGGGTTTTGGCTACAATGAGCAGTTCTTC. The chain employs TRBV27 and TRBJ2-1; weak D call: TRBD2 (6 bases). In germline, CDR1 is MNHEY, CDR2 SMNVEV (reference sequence). This CDR3 region has 15 residues. V was cut by 3 bases and J by 3 bases, with 12 bases left in between.

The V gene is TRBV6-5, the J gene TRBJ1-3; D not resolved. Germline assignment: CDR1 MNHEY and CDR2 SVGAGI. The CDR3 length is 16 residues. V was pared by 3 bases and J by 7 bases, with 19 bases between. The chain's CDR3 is CASSYNSGQASNTIYF. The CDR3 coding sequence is TGTGCCAGCAGTTATAATAGCGGGCAGGCGTCTAACACCATATATTTT.

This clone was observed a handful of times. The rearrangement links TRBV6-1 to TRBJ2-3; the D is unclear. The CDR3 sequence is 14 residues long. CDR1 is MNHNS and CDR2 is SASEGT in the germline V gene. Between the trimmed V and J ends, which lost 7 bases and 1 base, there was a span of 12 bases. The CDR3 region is CASMWSMGTDTQYF. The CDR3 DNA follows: TGTGCCAGCATGTGGAGTATGGGCACAGATACGCAGTATTTT.

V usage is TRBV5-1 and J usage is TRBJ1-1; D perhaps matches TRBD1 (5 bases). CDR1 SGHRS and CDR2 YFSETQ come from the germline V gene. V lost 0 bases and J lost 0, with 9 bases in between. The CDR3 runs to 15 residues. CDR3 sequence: CASSLGAGMNTEAFF. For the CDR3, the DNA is TGCGCCAGCAGCTTGGGAGCAGGGATGAACACTGAAGCTTTCTTT.

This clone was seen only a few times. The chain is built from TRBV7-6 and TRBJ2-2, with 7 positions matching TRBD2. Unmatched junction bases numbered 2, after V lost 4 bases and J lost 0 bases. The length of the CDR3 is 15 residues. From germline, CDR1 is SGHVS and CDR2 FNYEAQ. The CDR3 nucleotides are TGTGCCAGCAGCTGGACTAGTACGAACACCGGGGAGCTGTTTTTT. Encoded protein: CASSWTSTNTGELFF.

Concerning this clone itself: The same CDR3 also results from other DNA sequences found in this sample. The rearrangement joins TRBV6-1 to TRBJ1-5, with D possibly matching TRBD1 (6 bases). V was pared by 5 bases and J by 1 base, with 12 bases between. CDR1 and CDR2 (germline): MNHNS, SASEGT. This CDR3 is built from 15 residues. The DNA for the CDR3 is TGTGCCAGCAGTCCACAGGGTGTGAGCAATCAGCCCCAGCATTTT. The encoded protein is CASSPQGVSNQPQHF.

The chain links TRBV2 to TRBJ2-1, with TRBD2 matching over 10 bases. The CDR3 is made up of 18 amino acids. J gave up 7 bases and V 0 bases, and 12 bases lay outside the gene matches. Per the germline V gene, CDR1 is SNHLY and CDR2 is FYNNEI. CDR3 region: CASSEAASGGYAKNEQFF. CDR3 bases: TGTGCCAGCAGTGAAGCGGCTAGCGGGGGTTATGCAAAAAATGAGCAGTTCTTC.

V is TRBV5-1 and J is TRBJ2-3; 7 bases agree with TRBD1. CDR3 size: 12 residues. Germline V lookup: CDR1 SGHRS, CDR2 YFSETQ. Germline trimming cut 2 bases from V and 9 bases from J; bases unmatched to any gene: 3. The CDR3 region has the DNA TGCGCCAGCAGCTTCGACAGGGTAACGCAGTATTTT. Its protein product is CASSFDRVTQYF.

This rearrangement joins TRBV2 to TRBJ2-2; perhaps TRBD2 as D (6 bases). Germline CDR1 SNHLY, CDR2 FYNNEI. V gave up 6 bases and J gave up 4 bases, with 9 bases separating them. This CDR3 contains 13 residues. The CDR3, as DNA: TGTGCCAGCAGGGGGGACTCCACCGGGGAGCTGTTTTTT. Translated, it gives CASRGDSTGELFF.

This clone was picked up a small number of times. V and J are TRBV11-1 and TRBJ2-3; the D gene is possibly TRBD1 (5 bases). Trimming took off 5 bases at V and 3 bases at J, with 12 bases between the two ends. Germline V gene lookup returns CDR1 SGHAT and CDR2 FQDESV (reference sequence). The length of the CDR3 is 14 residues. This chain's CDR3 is CASSPWGWTDTQYF. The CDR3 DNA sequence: TGTGCCAGCAGCCCCTGGGGCTGGACAGATACGCAGTATTTT.

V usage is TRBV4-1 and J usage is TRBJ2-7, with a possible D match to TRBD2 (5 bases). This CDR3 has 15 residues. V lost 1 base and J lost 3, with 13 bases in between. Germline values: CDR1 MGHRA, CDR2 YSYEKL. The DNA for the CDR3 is TGCGCCAGCAGCCAAGTCGCGGGCGTGATCTACGAGCAGTACTTC. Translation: CASSQVAGVIYEQYF.

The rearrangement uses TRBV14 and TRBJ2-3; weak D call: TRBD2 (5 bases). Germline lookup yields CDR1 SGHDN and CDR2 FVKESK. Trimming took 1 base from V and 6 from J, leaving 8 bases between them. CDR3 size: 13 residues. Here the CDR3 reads CASSQGTYDTQYF. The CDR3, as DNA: TGTGCCAGCAGCCAAGGGACTTACGATACGCAGTATTTT. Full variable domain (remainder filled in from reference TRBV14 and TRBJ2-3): EAGVTQFPSHSVIEKGQTVTLRCDPISGHDNLYWYRRVMGKEIKFLLHFVKESKQDESGMPNNRFLAERTGGTYSTLKVQPAELEDSGVYFCASSQGTYDTQYFGPGTRLTVL.

The CDR3 loop is CAIEGQGAGEQYF. CDR3 nucleotide sequence: TGTGCCATCGAAGGGCAGGGGGCTGGCGAGCAGTACTTC. The genes are TRBV10-3 and TRBJ2-7; 8 bases are a match to TRBD1. V was clipped by 8 bases and J by 6 bases; unmatched bases: 9. The germline gives CDR1 ENHRY, CDR2 SYGVKD. There are 13 residues in the CDR3.

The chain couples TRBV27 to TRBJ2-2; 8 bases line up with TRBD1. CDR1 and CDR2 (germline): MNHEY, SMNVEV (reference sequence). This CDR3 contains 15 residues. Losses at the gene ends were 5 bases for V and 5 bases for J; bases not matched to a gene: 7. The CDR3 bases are TGTGCCAGCAGTGATGGACAGGGAGGTACCGGGGAGCTGTTTTTT. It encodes CASSDGQGGTGELFF.